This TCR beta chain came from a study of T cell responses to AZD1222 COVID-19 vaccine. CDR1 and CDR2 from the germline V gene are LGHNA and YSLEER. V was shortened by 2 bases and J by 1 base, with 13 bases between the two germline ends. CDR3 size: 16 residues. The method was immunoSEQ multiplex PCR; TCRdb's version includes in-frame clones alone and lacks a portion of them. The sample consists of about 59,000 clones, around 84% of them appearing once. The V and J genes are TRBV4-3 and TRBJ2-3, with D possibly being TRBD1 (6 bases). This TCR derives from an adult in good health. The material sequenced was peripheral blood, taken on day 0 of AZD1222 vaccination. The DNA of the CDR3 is TGCGCCAGCAGCCAACGCTACAGGGTGGGCACAGATACGCAGTATTTT. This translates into CASSQRYRVGTDTQYF.